Sequencing of this T cell receptor (beta chain) was carried out in a study of CD8 T cells in Susac syndrome. Random hexamers were used to reverse transcribe roughly 0.5 to 1 ug of RNA. TCRdb redid the calling of the immunoSEQ multiplex PCR reads with MiXCR, one entry per CDR3 protein. This sample yields approximately 200,000 distinct CDR3 sequences, of which around 93% are seen a single time; approximately 0.08% belongs to the top ten. Patients with stable or active relapsing-remitting disease, all of them treatment-naive, made up the multiple sclerosis controls. The CDR3 runs to 14 residues. Germline loops: CDR1 DFQATT, CDR2 SNEGSKA (reference sequence). Trimming removed 6 bases from V and 7 bases from J; junction bases left unmatched: 9.

The sequence was obtained from a human donor with multiple sclerosis. The chain links TRBV20-1 to TRBJ1-4; TRBD1 matches at 9 bases. Sequencing input: CD4+ T cells from PBMCs. CDR3: CSAKAPDRGEKLFF. The DNA of the CDR3 is TGCAGTGCCAAAGCCCCGGACAGGGGTGAAAAACTGTTTTTT.